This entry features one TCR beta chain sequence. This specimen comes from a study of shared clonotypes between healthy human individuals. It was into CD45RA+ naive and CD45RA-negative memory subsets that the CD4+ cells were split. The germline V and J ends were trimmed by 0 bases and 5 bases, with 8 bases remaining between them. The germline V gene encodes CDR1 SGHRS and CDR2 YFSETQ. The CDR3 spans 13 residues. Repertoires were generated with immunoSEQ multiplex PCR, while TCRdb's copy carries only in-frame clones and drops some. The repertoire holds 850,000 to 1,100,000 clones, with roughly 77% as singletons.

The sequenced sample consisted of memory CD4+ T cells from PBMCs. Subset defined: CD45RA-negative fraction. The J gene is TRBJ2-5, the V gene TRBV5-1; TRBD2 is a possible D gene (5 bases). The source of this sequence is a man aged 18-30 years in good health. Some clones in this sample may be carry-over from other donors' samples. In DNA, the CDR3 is TGCGCCAGCAGCTTGGCGGGGATTGAGACCCAGTACTTC. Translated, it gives CASSLAGIETQYF. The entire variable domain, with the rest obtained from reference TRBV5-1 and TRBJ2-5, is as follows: KAGVTQTPRYLIKTRGQQVTLSCSPISGHRSVSWYQQTPGQGLQFLFEYFSETQRNKGNFPGRFSGRQFSNSRSEMNVSTLELGDSALYLCASSLAGIETQYFGPGTRLLVL.